This T cell receptor beta chain was retrieved from a study of long-term antiretroviral therapy in people with HIV. The run of the v3.0 immunoSEQ assay was at survey level. Clones were read by immunoSEQ multiplex PCR, and TCRdb kept only the in-frame ones, dropping some. The data contain fewer than 25,000 clones, about 95% of them seen just once; the ten biggest clones take up roughly 2.2%. CDR1 and CDR2 from the germline V gene are MNHNY and SVGAGI (reference sequence). The V and J ends lost 0 bases and 2 bases respectively, with 11 bases between them. The CDR3 consists of 15 residues. As concerns this clone: Its antigen remains unknown.

Regarding the study as a whole: At every time point, clones expanded before ART dominated the repertoire.

The sequencing here drew on unsorted PBMCs, taken about 4.7 years after starting antiretroviral therapy. The V gene is TRBV6-6, the J gene TRBJ2-7, with TRBD2 as a possible D gene (5 bases). The TCR was taken from a woman between 45 and 65 years old with HIV. This chain's CDR3 is CASSYSRSGTYEQYF. CDR3 sequence (DNA): TGTGCCAGCAGTTACTCGAGAAGCGGCACCTACGAGCAGTACTTC.